This record looks at one T cell receptor (beta chain) sequence and its context. What it binds is unknown. Germline CDR1 KGHDR, CDR2 SFDVKD. The length of the CDR3 is 13 residues. J gave up 9 bases and V 3 bases, and 6 bases lay outside the gene matches. This sample is part of a study of T cell responses to AZD1222 COVID-19 vaccine. General observations from the study: Donors were largely white British and mainly female; clonal diversity was possibly underestimated. Seropositive AZD1222 recipients at baseline numbered only five or six. The study sampled repertoires only after the peak T cell response.

Assay: immunoSEQ multiplex PCR; the TCRdb copy retains only in-frame clones and omits some. The sample lists about 120,000 clones; 70% to 90% were seen once. The sequenced sample was peripheral blood, obtained on day 0 of AZD1222 vaccination. The chain carries TRBV24-1 and TRBJ1-2, with 7 bases matching TRBD1. The TCR comes from an adult in good health. The DNA of the CDR3 is TGTGCCACCAGTGATGGGACAGTCCTACGCTACACCTTC. Residues: CATSDGTVLRYTF.